These 16 T cell receptor beta chains were all obtained from the same sample, sequenced in a study of blood T cell repertoires in COVID-19. The method was immunoSEQ multiplex PCR; TCRdb's version includes in-frame clones alone and lacks a portion of them. The sample holds some 150,000 clones; 80% are singletons and the top ten take about 0.5%. Source material: peripheral blood. These TCRs come from a man aged 55 to 70 with acute or convalescent COVID-19.

The chain links TRBV5-5 to TRBJ2-3; 13 nucleotides align to TRBD2. Germline loops: CDR1 SGHKS, CDR2 YYEKEE (reference sequence). V was clipped by 0 bases and J by 3 bases; unmatched bases: 10. The CDR3 sequence is 19 residues long. CDR3: CASSLAVSGLAGATDTQYF. The DNA for the CDR3 is TGTGCCAGCAGCTTGGCAGTTAGCGGACTAGCGGGGGCAACAGATACGCAGTATTTT.

DNA of the CDR3: TGTGCCAGCAGTGAACCCCGGACAGGGCTGGACATTCAGTACTTC. It yields the protein CASSEPRTGLDIQYF. The chain is built from TRBV25-1 and TRBJ2-4; TRBD1 agrees at 8 bases. V gave up 2 bases and J gave up 8 bases; unmatched junction bases: 8. The CDR3 length is 15 residues. Per the germline V gene, CDR1 is MGHDK and CDR2 is SYGVNS.

The chain recombines TRBV5-1 with TRBJ1-1, with 7 bases matching TRBD1. The CDR3 loop spans 16 amino acids. CDR1 is SGHRS and CDR2 is YFSETQ in the germline V gene. V lost 4 bases and J lost 7; bases outside the gene matches: 16. In DNA form, the CDR3 reads TGCGCCAGCAGCCCCGTACCCGGGACAGTGGCGAGTGAAGCTTTCTTT. This encodes CASSPVPGTVASEAFF.

The chain recombines TRBV19 with TRBJ1-2; 10 positions match TRBD1. Germline loops: CDR1 LNHDA, CDR2 SQIVND (reference sequence). The CDR3 spans 14 residues. V was pared by 4 bases and J by 5 bases, with 4 bases of the junction left unmatched. The CDR3 DNA sequence: TGTGCCAGTAGTAAGACAGGGGGCGAATATGGCTACACCTTC. Encoded protein: CASSKTGGEYGYTF.

The chain has TRBV9 and TRBJ1-2, with D tentatively TRBD1 (6 bases). Per the germline V gene, CDR1 is SGDLS and CDR2 is YYNGEE. Deletions cut 4 bases from V and 5 bases from J, with 15 bases between. This CDR3 contains 14 residues. The CDR3 coding sequence is TGTGCCAGCAGCTTACAGGGCCCGGGTTATGGCTACACCTTC. Its translation: CASSLQGPGYGYTF.

The gene calls are TRBV24-1 and TRBJ2-5; 8 nucleotides align to TRBD1. The trim removed 5 bases at V and 7 bases at J, leaving 8 bases unmatched. The length of the CDR3 is 14 residues. Germline CDR1 KGHDR, CDR2 SFDVKD. The CDR3 coding sequence is TGTGCCACCAGTGTTTCAGGGGGCCCCGGGACCCAGTACTTC. It translates to CATSVSGGPGTQYF.

The V and J genes are TRBV7-3 and TRBJ2-3; 8 bases agree with TRBD2. The CDR3 runs 15 residues. Trimming at V came to 4 bases and at J to 2 bases, leaving 5 bases not matched to a gene. CDR1 is SGHTA, CDR2 FQGTGA, per germline. CDR3 sequence reads: CASSWGSGITDTQYF. CDR3 bases: TGTGCCAGCAGCTGGGGTAGCGGGATCACAGATACGCAGTATTTT.

There are a few counts of this clone. The V and J genes are TRBV2 and TRBJ2-7; TRBD2 might be the D (6 bases). The V end lost 6 bases, the J end lost 2 bases, and 17 bases lay between the germline ends. From germline, CDR1 is SNHLY and CDR2 FYNNEI. The CDR3 sequence is 15 residues long. The CDR3 DNA reads as TGTGCCAGCAGGGACCTCGTGGAGGGTCCCTACGAGCAGTACTTC. This translates into CASRDLVEGPYEQYF.

This clone was recorded a few times. The chain joins TRBV7-2 to TRBJ2-1; 12 nucleotides agree with TRBD2. Trimming at V came to 3 bases and at J to 2 bases, leaving 8 bases not matched to a gene. Germline V gene lookup returns CDR1 SGHTA and CDR2 FQGNSA. This CDR3 has 18 residues. CDR3: CASSLTRLAGVTYNEQFF. The CDR3 coding sequence is TGTGCCAGCAGCTTGACCCGACTAGCGGGAGTAACCTACAATGAGCAGTTCTTC.

The genes are TRBV27 and TRBJ2-4, with 8 bases lining up with TRBD1. Germline V gives CDR1 MNHEY, CDR2 SMNVEV (reference sequence). Trimming removed 0 bases from V and 6 bases from J; junction bases left unmatched: 10. This CDR3 comprises 17 residues. The CDR3 here is CASSLSSFRQGLNIQYF. The CDR3 nucleotides read TGTGCCAGCAGTTTATCCTCTTTTCGACAGGGGTTAAACATTCAGTACTTC.

The chain is built from TRBV28 and TRBJ2-1; D may be TRBD2 (5 bases). The CDR3 extends over 19 amino acids. Germline CDR1 and CDR2: MDHEN and SYDVKM. The germline V and J ends were trimmed by 8 bases and 4 bases, with 30 bases remaining between them. Written as DNA, the CDR3 is TGTGCCAGCGGCCCCGGCGGAAGGGTGGGGAAGAGGGCTTACAATGAGCAGTTCTTC. Translated, it gives CASGPGGRVGKRAYNEQFF.

V gene TRBV4-2 combines with J gene TRBJ2-7, with D possibly matching TRBD2 (6 bases). Germline-derived CDR1 and CDR2 are LGHNA and YNFKEQ. Trimming took 0 bases from V and 3 from J, leaving 12 bases between them. The CDR3 is 15 residues long. CDR3 protein: CASSQERGSYYEQYF. As DNA, the CDR3 is TGTGCCAGCAGCCAAGAACGGGGGTCCTACTACGAGCAGTACTTC.

The rearrangement joins TRBV12-5 to TRBJ2-1, with 9 bases aligning to TRBD2. This CDR3 has 18 residues. Germline-derived CDR1 and CDR2 are LGHNT and FRNRAP. Germline trimming cut 7 bases from V and 6 bases from J; bases unmatched to any gene: 19. The CDR3 loop reads CASAPRLWGGRGVNEQFF. The CDR3 DNA reads as TGTGCTAGTGCCCCCCGTCTCTGGGGCGGGAGGGGGGTCAATGAGCAGTTCTTC.

A few counts support this clone. The chain recombines TRBV6-5 with TRBJ2-7, with a weak D call TRBD2 (5 bases). The V gene lost 0 bases and the J gene lost 0 bases, with 6 bases spanning the gap. This CDR3 has 14 amino acids. In germline, CDR1 is MNHEY, CDR2 SVGAGI. The CDR3 nucleotides are TGTGCCAGCAGTTACTCGGCGGGCTCCTACGAGCAGTACTTC. It is translated as CASSYSAGSYEQYF.

The CDR3, as DNA: TGTGCCAGCCGGGTCCAAGAGACCCAGTACTTC. Translated, it gives CASRVQETQYF. The chain carries TRBV7-9 and TRBJ2-5, with D unclear. CDR3 length: 11 residues. V was pared by 8 bases and J by 1 base, with 5 bases between. In germline, CDR1 is SEHNR, CDR2 FQNEAQ (reference sequence).

In this sample, this clone turned up a few times. The chain is built from TRBV6-5 and TRBJ1-6, with 7 bases fitting TRBD1. V dropped 6 bases and J dropped 7; count of bases not matched to a gene: 6. The germline CDR1 and CDR2 sequences are MNHEY and SVGAGI. The CDR3 length is 14 residues. In DNA, the CDR3 is TGTGCCAGCAGGTTGACAGGGCAGAATTCACCCCTCCACTTT. Its translation: CASRLTGQNSPLHF.